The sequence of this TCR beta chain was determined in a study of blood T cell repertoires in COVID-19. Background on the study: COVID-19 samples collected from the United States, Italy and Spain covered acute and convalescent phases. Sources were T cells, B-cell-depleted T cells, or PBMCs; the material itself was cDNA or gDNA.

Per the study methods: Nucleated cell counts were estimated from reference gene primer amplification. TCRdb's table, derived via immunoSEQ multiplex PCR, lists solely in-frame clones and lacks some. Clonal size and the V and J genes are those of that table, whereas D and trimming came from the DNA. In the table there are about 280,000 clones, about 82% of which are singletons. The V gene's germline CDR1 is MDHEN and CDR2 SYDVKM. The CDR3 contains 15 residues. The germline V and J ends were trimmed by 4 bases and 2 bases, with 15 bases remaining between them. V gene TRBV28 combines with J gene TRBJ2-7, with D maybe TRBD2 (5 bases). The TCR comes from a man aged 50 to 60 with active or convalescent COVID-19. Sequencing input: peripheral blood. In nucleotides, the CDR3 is TGTGCCAGCAGTTGGACTCCCACTCCGACCTACGAGCAGTACTTC. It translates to CASSWTPTPTYEQYF.